The T cell receptor (beta chain) under discussion was sequenced for a study of vaccination effects on CD4 cells after COVID-19. Here immunoSEQ multiplex PCR was the method, and the copy in TCRdb shows in-frame clones only, minus some. The sample yields roughly 41,000 clones, around 70% seen once. This clone has a single count. Antigen unknown. Antigen-specific CD4+ T cells were first expanded with viral peptide pools by the ViraFEST assay and only then sequenced. A 10-day culture period preceded the isolation of CD4+ T cells. Each person got two doses of an mRNA SARS-CoV-2 vaccine, BNT162b2 or mRNA-1273. A half-volume exchange with IL-2 medium occurred on days 3 and 7. Sequenced here: CD4+ T cells from PBMCs cultured with HCoV-OC43 spike peptides, sampled after COVID-19 vaccination. Subset in this sample: HCoV-OC43 spike overlapping peptide pool stimulation. This clonotype was obtained from a human donor who received a COVID-19 vaccine.

This CDR3 is CASSPAGHGPNYGYTF. The CDR3 bases are TGTGCCAGCAGCCCCGCGGGACACGGACCTAACTATGGCTACACCTTC. The rearrangement joins TRBV5-6 to TRBJ1-2, with a possible D match to TRBD1 (6 bases). Germline CDR1 SGHDT, CDR2 YYEEEE. Trimming pared 4 bases from V and 0 bases from J, leaving 16 bases between. The CDR3 is 16 residues long.